This T cell receptor (beta chain) was sequenced for a study of cytomegalovirus exposure and HLA in healthy donors. Study information: Early on, a data release was issued that held 65 million to 100 million unique TCRs from HLA-typed donors.

Of note for this clone: Compared with germline, one end of the junction differs, possibly owing to a read error.

CDR1 is MDHEN, CDR2 SYDVKM, per germline. CDR3 length equals 13 residues. PCR involved 60 Vbeta and 13 Jbeta primers. Assay used: immunoSEQ multiplex PCR; TCRdb lists only in-frame clones, some missing. The data show over 30,000 clones, roughly 84% seen once. The source material was PBMCs. The chain uses TRBV28 and TRBJ1-2, with D possibly being TRBD1 (5 bases). This receptor was taken from a young woman in good health and CMV-seronegative. In DNA, the CDR3 is TGTGCCAGCAGTTTACTGGACAACTATGGCTACCCCTTC. This gives the protein CASSLLDNYGYPF.